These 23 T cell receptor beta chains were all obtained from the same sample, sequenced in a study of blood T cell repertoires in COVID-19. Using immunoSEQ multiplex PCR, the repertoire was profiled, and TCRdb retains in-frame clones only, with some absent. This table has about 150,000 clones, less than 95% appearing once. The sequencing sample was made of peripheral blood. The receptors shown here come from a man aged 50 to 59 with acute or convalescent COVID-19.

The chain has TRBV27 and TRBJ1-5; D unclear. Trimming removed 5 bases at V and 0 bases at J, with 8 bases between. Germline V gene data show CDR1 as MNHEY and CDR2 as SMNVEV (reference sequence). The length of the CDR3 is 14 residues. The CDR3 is CASSGTGSNQPQHF. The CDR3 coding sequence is TGTGCCAGCAGTGGAACGGGTAGCAATCAGCCCCAGCATTTT.

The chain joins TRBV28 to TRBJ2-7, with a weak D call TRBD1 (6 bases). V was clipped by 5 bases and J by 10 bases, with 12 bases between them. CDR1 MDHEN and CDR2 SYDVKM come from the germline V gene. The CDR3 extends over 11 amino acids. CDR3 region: CASSVRDNQYF. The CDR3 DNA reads TGTGCCAGCAGTGTCCGGGACAACCAGTACTTC.

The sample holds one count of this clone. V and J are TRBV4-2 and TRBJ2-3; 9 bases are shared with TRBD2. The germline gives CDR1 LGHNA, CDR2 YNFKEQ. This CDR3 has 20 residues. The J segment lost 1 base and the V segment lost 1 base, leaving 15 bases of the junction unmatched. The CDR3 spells CASSQVRAAGGPGGTDTQYF. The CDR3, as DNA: TGTGCCAGCAGCCAAGTGAGAGCCGCGGGGGGGCCTGGGGGCACAGATACGCAGTATTTT.

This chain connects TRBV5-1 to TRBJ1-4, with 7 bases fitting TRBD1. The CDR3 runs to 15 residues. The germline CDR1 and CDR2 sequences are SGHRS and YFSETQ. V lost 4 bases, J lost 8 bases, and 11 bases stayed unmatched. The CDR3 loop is CASSLRTGLGEKLFF. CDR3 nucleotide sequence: TGCGCCAGCAGCCTACGGACAGGTCTGGGGGAAAAACTGTTTTTT.

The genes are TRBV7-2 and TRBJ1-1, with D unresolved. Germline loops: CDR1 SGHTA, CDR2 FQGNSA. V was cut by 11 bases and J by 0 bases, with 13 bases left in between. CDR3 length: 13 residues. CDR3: CASSGSMNTEAFF. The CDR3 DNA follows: TGTGCCTCGTCGGGGTCCATGAACACTGAAGCTTTCTTT.

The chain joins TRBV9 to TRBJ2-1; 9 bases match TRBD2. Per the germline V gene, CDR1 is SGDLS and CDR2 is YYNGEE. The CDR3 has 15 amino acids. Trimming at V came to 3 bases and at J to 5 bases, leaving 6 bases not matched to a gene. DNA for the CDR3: TGTGCCAGCAGCGCGCCTAGCGGGGCGAACAATGAGCAGTTCTTC. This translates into CASSAPSGANNEQFF.

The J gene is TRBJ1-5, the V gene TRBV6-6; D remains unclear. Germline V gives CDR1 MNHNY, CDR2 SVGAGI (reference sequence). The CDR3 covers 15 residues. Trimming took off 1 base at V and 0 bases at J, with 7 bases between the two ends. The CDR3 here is CASSYFEGSNQPQHF. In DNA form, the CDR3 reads TGTGCCAGCAGTTACTTCGAGGGTAGCAATCAGCCCCAGCATTTT.

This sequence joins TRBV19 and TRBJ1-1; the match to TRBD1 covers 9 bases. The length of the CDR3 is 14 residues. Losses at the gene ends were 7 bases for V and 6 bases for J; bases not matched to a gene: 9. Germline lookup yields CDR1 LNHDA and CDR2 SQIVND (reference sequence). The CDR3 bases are TGTGCCAGTAACCGGGACAGGGAAGGTTCTGAAGCTTTCTTT. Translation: CASNRDREGSEAFF.

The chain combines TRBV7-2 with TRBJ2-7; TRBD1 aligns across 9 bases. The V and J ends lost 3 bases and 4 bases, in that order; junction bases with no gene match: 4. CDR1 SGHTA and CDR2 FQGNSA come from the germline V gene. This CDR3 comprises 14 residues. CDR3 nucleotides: TGTGCCAGCAGCTTTACACAGGGGGCGTACGAGCAGTACTTC. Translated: CASSFTQGAYEQYF.

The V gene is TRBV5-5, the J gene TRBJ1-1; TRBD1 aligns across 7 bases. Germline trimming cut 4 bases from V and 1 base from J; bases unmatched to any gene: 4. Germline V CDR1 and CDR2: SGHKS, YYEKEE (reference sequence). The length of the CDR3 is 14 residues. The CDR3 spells CASSQDRSNTEAFF. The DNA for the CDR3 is TGTGCCAGCAGCCAGGACAGGTCGAACACTGAAGCTTTCTTT. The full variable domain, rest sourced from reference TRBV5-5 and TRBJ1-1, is DAGVTQSPTHLIKTRGQQVTLRCSPISGHKSVSWYQQVLGQGPQFIFQYYEKEERGRGNFPDRFSARQFPNYSSELNVNALLLGDSALYLCASSQDRSNTEAFFGQGTRLTVV.

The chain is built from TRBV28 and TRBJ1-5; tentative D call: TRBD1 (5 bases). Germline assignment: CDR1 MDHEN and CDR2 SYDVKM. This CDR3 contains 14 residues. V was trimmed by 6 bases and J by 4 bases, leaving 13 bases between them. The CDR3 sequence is CASSGGTTNQPQHF. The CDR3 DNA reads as TGTGCCAGCAGCGGCGGGACCACAAATCAGCCCCAGCATTTT.

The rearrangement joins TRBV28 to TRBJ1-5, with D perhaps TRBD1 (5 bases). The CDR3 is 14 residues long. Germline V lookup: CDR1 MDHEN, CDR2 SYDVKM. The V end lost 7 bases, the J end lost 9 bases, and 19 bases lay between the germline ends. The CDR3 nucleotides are TGTGCCAGCACCCTGGGGAGCGGGGGGGGGCCCCAGCATTTT. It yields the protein CASTLGSGGGPQHF.

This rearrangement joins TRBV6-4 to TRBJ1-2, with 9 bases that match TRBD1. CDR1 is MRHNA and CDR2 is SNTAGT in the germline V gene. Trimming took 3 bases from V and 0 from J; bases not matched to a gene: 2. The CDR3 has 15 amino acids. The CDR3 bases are TGTGCCAGCAGTGAGGGACAGGGAGCTAACTATGGCTACACCTTC. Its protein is CASSEGQGANYGYTF.

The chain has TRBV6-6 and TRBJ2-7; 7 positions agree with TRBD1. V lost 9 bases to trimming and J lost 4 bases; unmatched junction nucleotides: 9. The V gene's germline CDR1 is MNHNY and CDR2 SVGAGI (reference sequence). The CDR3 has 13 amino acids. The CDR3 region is CASRGQALYEQYF. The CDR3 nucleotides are TGTGCCAGTCGTGGACAGGCCCTTTACGAGCAGTACTTC.

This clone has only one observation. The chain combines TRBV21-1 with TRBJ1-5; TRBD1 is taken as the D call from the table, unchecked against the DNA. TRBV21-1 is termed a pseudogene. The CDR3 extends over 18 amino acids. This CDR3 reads CASTTRGAGGYHIQPQHF. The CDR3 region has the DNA TGTGCCAGCACCACCCGAGGGGCAGGGGGCTATCATATTCAGCCCCAGCATTTT.

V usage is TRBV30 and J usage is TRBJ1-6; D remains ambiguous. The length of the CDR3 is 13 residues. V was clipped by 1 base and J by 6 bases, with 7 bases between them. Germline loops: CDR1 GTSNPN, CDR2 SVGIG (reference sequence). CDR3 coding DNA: TGTGCCTGGAGTGGTACTCCTAATTCACCCCTCCACTTT. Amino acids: CAWSGTPNSPLHF.

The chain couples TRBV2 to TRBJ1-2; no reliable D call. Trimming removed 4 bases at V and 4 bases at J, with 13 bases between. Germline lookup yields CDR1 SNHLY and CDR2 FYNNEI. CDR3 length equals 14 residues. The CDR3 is CASSGDLRSYGYTF. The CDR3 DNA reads TGTGCCAGCAGTGGTGACCTACGGAGCTATGGCTACACCTTC. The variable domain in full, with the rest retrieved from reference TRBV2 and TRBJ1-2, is EPEVTQTPSHQVTQMGQEVILRCVPISNHLYFYWYRQILGQKVEFLVSFYNNEISEKSEIFDDQFSVERPDGSNFTLKIRSTKLEDSAMYFCASSGDLRSYGYTFGSGTRLTVV.

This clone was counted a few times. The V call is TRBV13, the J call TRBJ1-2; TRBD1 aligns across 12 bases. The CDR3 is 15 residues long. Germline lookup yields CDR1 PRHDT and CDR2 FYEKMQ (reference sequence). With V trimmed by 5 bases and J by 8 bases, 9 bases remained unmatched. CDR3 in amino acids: CASSLRDRGHQGYTF. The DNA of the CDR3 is TGTGCCAGCAGCCTTAGGGACAGGGGGCATCAGGGCTACACCTTC.

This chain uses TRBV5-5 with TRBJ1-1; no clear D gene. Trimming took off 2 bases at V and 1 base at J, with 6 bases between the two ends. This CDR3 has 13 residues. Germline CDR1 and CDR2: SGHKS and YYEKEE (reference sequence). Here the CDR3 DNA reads TGTGCCAGCAGCTTAGCCGGGAACACTGAAGCTTTCTTT. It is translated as CASSLAGNTEAFF.

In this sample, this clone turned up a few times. The CDR3 nucleotides read TGTGCCTGGAGTGTTTATTTACCCCAGAATACGCAGTATTTT. Protein sequence: CAWSVYLPQNTQYF. The chain joins TRBV30 to TRBJ2-3; D not resolved. V dropped 0 bases and J dropped 7 bases, with 14 bases sitting between them. Germline V gene lookup returns CDR1 GTSNPN and CDR2 SVGIG (reference sequence). CDR3 length: 14 amino acids.

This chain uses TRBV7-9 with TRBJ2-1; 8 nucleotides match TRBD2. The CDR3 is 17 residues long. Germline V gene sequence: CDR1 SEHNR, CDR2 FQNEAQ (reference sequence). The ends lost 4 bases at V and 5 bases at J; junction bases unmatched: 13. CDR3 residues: CASSSSSGSSRHNEQFF. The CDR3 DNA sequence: TGTGCCAGCAGCTCTTCTAGCGGGTCTAGCAGGCACAATGAGCAGTTCTTC.

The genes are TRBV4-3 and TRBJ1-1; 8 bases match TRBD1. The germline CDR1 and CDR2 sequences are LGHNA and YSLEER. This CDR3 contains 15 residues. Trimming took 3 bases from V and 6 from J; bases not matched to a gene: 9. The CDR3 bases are TGCGCCAGCAGCCAGCGACAGGGGAGCAACGCTGAAGCTTTCTTT. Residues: CASSQRQGSNAEAFF.

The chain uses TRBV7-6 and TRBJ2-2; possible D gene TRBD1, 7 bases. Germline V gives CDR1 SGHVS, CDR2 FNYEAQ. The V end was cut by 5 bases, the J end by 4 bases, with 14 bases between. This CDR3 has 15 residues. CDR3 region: CASSPGQGGTGELFF. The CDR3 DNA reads TGTGCCAGCAGCCCTGGGCAGGGGGGCACCGGGGAGCTGTTTTTT.